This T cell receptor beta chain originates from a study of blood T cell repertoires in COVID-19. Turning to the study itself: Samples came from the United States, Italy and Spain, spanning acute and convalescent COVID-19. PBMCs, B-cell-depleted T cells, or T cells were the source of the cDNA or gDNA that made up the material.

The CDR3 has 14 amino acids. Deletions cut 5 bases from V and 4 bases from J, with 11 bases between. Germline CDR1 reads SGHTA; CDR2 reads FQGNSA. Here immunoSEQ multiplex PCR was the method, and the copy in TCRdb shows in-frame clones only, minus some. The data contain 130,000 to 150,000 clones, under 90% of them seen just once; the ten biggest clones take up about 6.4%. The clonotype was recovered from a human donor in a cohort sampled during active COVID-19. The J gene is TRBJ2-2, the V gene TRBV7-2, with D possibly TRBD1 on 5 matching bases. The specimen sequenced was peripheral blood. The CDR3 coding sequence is TGTGCCAGCAGCGGAGTGGGGCCCACCGGGGAGCTGTTTTTT. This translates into CASSGVGPTGELFF.